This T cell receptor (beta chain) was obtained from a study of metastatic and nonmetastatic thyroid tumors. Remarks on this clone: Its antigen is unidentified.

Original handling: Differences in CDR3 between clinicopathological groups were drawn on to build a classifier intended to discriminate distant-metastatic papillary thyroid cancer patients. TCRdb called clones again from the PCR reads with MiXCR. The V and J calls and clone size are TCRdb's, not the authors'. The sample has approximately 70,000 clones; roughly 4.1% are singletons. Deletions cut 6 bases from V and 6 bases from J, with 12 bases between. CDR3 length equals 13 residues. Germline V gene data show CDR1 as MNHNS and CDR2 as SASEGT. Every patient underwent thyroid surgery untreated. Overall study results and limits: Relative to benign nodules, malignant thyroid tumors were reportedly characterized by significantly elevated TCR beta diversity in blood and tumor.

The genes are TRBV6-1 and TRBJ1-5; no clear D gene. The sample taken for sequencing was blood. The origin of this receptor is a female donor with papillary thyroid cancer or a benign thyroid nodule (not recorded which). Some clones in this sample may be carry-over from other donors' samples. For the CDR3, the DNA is TGTGCCAGCAGGGACTATGCTGGTCAGCCCCAGCATTTT. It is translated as CASRDYAGQPQHF.